A single sample gave rise to the 9 T cell receptor beta chains below, sequenced in a study of blood T cell repertoires in COVID-19. Method: immunoSEQ multiplex PCR; TCRdb's copy keeps in-frame clones and lacks some. This table has about 120,000 clones, approximately 85% appearing once. The specimen was peripheral blood. The receptors were gathered from a woman aged 60-75 years with COVID-19, enrolled during active disease.

The chain is built from TRBV2 and TRBJ1-1; the D gene is possibly TRBD1 (5 bases). The CDR3 length is 13 residues. Trimming took off 0 bases at V and 11 bases at J, with 13 bases between the two ends. CDR1 is SNHLY, CDR2 FYNNEI, per germline. In DNA form, the CDR3 reads TGTGCCAGCAGTGAAGCGCGGACCCCAGGGGCTTTCTTT. It specifies CASSEARTPGAFF.

The chain carries TRBV5-4 and TRBJ1-2; 9 bases are a match to TRBD1. The CDR3 has 15 residues. Germline loops: CDR1 SGHNT, CDR2 YYREEE (reference sequence). V dropped 3 bases and J dropped 5; count of bases not matched to a gene: 8. CDR3 in amino acids: CASSYTGTGLYGYTF. DNA for the CDR3: TGTGCCAGCAGCTACACCGGGACAGGGTTGTATGGCTACACCTTC.

This rearrangement joins TRBV27 to TRBJ1-2; 8 bases map to TRBD1. Germline assignment: CDR1 MNHEY and CDR2 SMNVEV (reference sequence). J was trimmed by 8 bases and V by 5 bases; bases with no gene match: 19. The CDR3 sequence is 17 residues long. The CDR3 sequence: CASSPQRGQGARGGYTF. The CDR3 DNA reads as TGTGCCAGCAGTCCCCAACGCGGGCAGGGGGCGCGCGGGGGCTACACCTTC.

The genes are TRBV5-6 and TRBJ2-5; TRBD2 matches at 10 bases. The V gene end was trimmed by 2 bases and the J gene end by 4 bases; junction bases not matched to a gene: 5. Germline assignment: CDR1 SGHDT and CDR2 YYEEEE. The CDR3 is 15 amino acids. DNA for the CDR3: TGTGCCAGCAGCTTAGAACTAGCGGGGAGAGAGACCCAGTACTTC. Translated: CASSLELAGRETQYF.

The chain combines TRBV7-7 with TRBJ2-5, with TRBD2 identical over 11 bases. CDR3 size: 15 residues. The germline V gene encodes CDR1 SSHAT and CDR2 FNYEAQ (reference sequence). Unmatched junction bases numbered 9, after V lost 10 bases and J lost 2 bases. The CDR3 is CATRIAGGPQETQYF. The CDR3, as DNA: TGTGCCACCCGAATAGCGGGGGGGCCGCAAGAGACCCAGTACTTC. Supplemented by reference TRBV7-7 and TRBJ2-5, the full variable domain reads GAGVSQSPRYKVTKRGQDVTLRCDPISSHATLYWYQQALGQGPEFLTYFNYEAQPDKSGLPSDRFSAERPEGSISTLTIQRTEQRDSAMYRCATRIAGGPQETQYFGPGTRLLVL.

This clone has just a few counts. Distinct nucleotide sequences in the sample also encode this CDR3. The chain joins TRBV4-1 to TRBJ1-1; 8 nucleotides line up with TRBD1. After removal of 0 bases from V and 3 bases from J, the junction contained 3 bases not matched to a gene. CDR3 length equals 15 residues. Germline V gene data show CDR1 as MGHRA and CDR2 as YSYEKL. The CDR3 bases are TGCGCCAGCAGCCAAGAGGTGACAGGGGACACTGAAGCTTTCTTT. This gives the protein CASSQEVTGDTEAFF.

V usage is TRBV3-1 (or the pseudogene TRBV3-2) and J usage is TRBJ1-1; D remains ambiguous. The CDR3 runs to 14 residues. V lost 0 bases to trimming and J lost 0 bases, with 5 bases between them. Germline CDR1 LGHDT, CDR2 YNNKEL (reference sequence). The CDR3 DNA reads as TGTGCCAGCAGCCAAGAACACATGAACACTGAAGCTTTCTTT. Its translation: CASSQEHMNTEAFF.

The gene calls are TRBV24-1 and TRBJ1-3; D unclear. Trimming took off 2 bases at V and 0 bases at J, with 10 bases between the two ends. The CDR3 is 16 amino acids. Germline CDR1 and CDR2: KGHDR and SFDVKD. The CDR3 nucleotides read TGTGCCACCAGTGATTCCGGGTTAGCCTCTGGAAACACCATATATTTT. Translated: CATSDSGLASGNTIYF.

The chain has TRBV5-1 and TRBJ2-1; TRBD1 aligns across 9 bases. Germline V gene lookup returns CDR1 SGHRS and CDR2 YFSETQ. V lost 7 bases and J lost 9; bases outside the gene matches: 11. The CDR3 loop spans 14 amino acids. CDR3 loop: CASSGTGPSGEQFF. CDR3 bases: TGCGCCAGCTCAGGGACAGGGCCCTCGGGTGAGCAGTTCTTC. Using reference TRBV5-1 and TRBJ2-1 for the parts outside the CDR3, the full variable domain is KAGVTQTPRYLIKTRGQQVTLSCSPISGHRSVSWYQQTPGQGLQFLFEYFSETQRNKGNFPGRFSGRQFSNSRSEMNVSTLELGDSALYLCASSGTGPSGEQFFGPGTRLTVL.